Listed below are T cell receptor beta chains from one sample, sequenced in a study of blood T cell repertoires in COVID-19. Method: immunoSEQ multiplex PCR; TCRdb's copy keeps in-frame clones and lacks some. The sample has more than 150,000 clones; 75% to 85% are singletons. Material for sequencing was PBMCs or T cells enriched from blood (not recorded which). These receptors came from a man aged 40-49 years who had recovered from COVID-19. CDR3s leave out the opening cysteine and the closing phenylalanine or tryptophan.

v_call	cdr3_aa
TRBV7-8	ASSLALGGQEY
TRBV20-1	SASPTGRVQYEQF
TRBV14	ASSQEPGTTNTGELF
TRBV9	ASSPRTDLGTQY
TRBV2	ASRGTGDQPQH
TRBV12-3/TRBV12-4	ASSSGRALEQY
TRBV4-3	ASSQLGAAGNEQF
TRBV2	ASSNRQGETQY
TRBV6-5	ASTIQETQY
TRBV19	ASSILLGQTDQPQH
TRBV7-6	ASSLRGTVITDTQY
TRBV7-2	ASSQRTGGNNYGYT
TRBV28	ASSHSTSGTYRIQY
TRBV9	ASSVGDKDTQY
TRBV9	ASSAWTGRNTGELF
TRBV18	ASSLGGTNEKLF
TRBV4-3	ASSQAGVANEKLF
TRBV7-8	ASSSGQGGEQY
TRBV7-9	ASSLYTGAGDEKLF
TRBV10-3	AISPGQGAIDTQY
TRBV7-2	ASSLSRGGQNTEAF
TRBV7-9	ASSLGQGTTYEQY
TRBV24-1	ATSDPGAGYT
TRBV29-1	SVVGQGANYGYT
TRBV28	ASSVPVTYEQY
TRBV12-3/TRBV12-4	ASSRSPEETQY
TRBV3-1/TRBV3-2	ASSQGSPGEGETQY